A single sample is the source of the 19 T cell receptor beta chains below, sequenced in a study of cytomegalovirus exposure and HLA in healthy donors. Vbeta (60) and Jbeta (13) primers were used in the PCR. Produced via immunoSEQ multiplex PCR; TCRdb's table is partial and in-frame only. The sample has 200,000 or so clones. The sequencing input was PBMCs. These receptors all come from a boy aged 10-17 years in good health and CMV-seronegative.

The chain is built from TRBV13 and TRBJ2-1; 9 nucleotides match TRBD2. The V gene end was trimmed by 3 bases and the J gene end by 1 base; junction bases not matched to a gene: 10. The CDR3 covers 18 residues. Germline loops: CDR1 PRHDT, CDR2 FYEKMQ (reference sequence). The CDR3 region has the DNA TGTGCCAGCAGCTTTATTCTGCGGGGGGGCAGTTCCTACAATGAGCAGTTCTTC. As protein: CASSFILRGGSSYNEQFF.

The chain recombines TRBV5-1 with TRBJ2-5; 9 bases align to TRBD1. The closer fit of TRBJ2-7 to the DNA end suggests the J call may be wrong. Germline lookup yields CDR1 SGHRS and CDR2 YFSETQ. The CDR3 has 14 residues. DNA of the CDR3: TGCGCCAGCAGCCGCGGGACAGGGTACAACGAGCAGTACTTC. Translating gives CASSRGTGYNEQYF.

CDR3 DNA sequence: TGTGCCAGCAGCGGCTGGACAGGGATGGTGAACACTGAAGCTTTCTTT. This codes for CASSGWTGMVNTEAFF. The J gene is TRBJ1-1, the V gene TRBV5-8; TRBD1 agrees at 8 bases. CDR1 is SGHTS and CDR2 is YDEGEE in the germline V gene. CDR3 length: 16 amino acids. The V gene end was trimmed by 4 bases and the J gene end by 0 bases; junction bases not matched to a gene: 8.

The CDR3 DNA reads TGTGCCTGGAGTGGAGTCATAGATACGCAGTATTTT. Its translation: CAWSGVIDTQYF. The genes are TRBV30 and TRBJ2-3; D unclear. Germline-derived CDR1 and CDR2 are GTSNPN and SVGIG (reference sequence). V dropped 1 base and J dropped 5 bases, with 7 bases sitting between them. This CDR3 region has 12 residues.

The chain couples TRBV28 to TRBJ2-7, with 7 bases that match TRBD1. Trimming took 5 bases from V and 4 from J; bases not matched to a gene: 11. The CDR3 totals 15 residues. Germline V gives CDR1 MDHEN, CDR2 SYDVKM. The CDR3 is CASSPGTAFAYEQYF. The DNA for the CDR3 is TGTGCCAGCAGTCCGGGGACAGCCTTCGCGTACGAGCAGTACTTC.

The chain uses TRBV28 and TRBJ2-7, with D hard to call. CDR3 size: 11 residues. The V gene lost 5 bases and the J gene lost 4 bases, with 6 bases spanning the gap. Per the germline V gene, CDR1 is MDHEN and CDR2 is SYDVKM. The CDR3 DNA is TGTGCCAGCAGTCCCCAGTACGAGCAGTACTTC. This gives the protein CASSPQYEQYF.

The chain joins TRBV4-1 to TRBJ2-3; no reliable D call. The CDR3 contains 14 residues. The V end lost 0 bases, the J end lost 0 bases, and 4 bases lay between the germline ends. The germline V gene has CDR1 MGHRA and CDR2 YSYEKL. CDR3 DNA sequence: TGCGCCAGCAGCCAAGATGCGAGCACAGATACGCAGTATTTT. Translation: CASSQDASTDTQYF.

CDR3 nucleotides: TGCGCCAGCAGCCAGACGGGCCGGACAGGCGGCAATGGAAACACCATATATTTT. Translated, it gives CASSQTGRTGGNGNTIYF. The chain has TRBV4-1 and TRBJ1-3; 7 bases are a match to TRBD1. This CDR3 is built from 18 residues. V shed 3 bases and J 3 bases; nucleotides not matched to a gene: 14. Germline lookup yields CDR1 MGHRA and CDR2 YSYEKL.

This chain joins TRBV9 and TRBJ1-2; D is undetermined. There are 12 residues in the CDR3. Germline V gene lookup returns CDR1 SGDLS and CDR2 YYNGEE. The germline V and J ends were trimmed by 0 bases and 6 bases, with 6 bases remaining between them. CDR3 coding DNA: TGTGCCAGCAGCGTAGAAGCACATGGCTACACCTTC. Protein product: CASSVEAHGYTF.

This rearrangement joins TRBV4-3 to TRBJ2-1, with TRBD2 matching over 10 bases. Trimming cost V 1 base and J 6 bases; bases outside gene matches: 9. This CDR3 region has 17 residues. Germline V CDR1 and CDR2: LGHNA, YSLEER. CDR3 DNA sequence: TGCGCCAGCAGCCAAGCTCCAGCGGGGGGGCCCGTCAATGAGCAGTTCTTC. Translating it yields CASSQAPAGGPVNEQFF.

The gene calls are TRBV30 and TRBJ1-1; tentative D call: TRBD1 (6 bases). Deletions cut 4 bases from V and 1 base from J, with 10 bases between. Germline values: CDR1 GTSNPN, CDR2 SVGIG (reference sequence). There are 13 residues in the CDR3. CDR3 protein: CAWTGTPNTEAFF. DNA of the CDR3: TGTGCCTGGACCGGGACACCGAACACTGAAGCTTTCTTT.

The chain joins TRBV4-1 to TRBJ2-7, with 14 bases matching TRBD2. Germline V gene sequence: CDR1 MGHRA, CDR2 YSYEKL. V was pared by 4 bases and J by 3 bases, with 11 bases of the junction left unmatched. The CDR3 is 18 amino acids. The CDR3: CASSRGLAGGPNLYEQYF. For the CDR3, the DNA is TGCGCCAGCAGCCGCGGACTAGCGGGGGGCCCTAACCTCTACGAGCAGTACTTC.

V gene TRBV7-9 combines with J gene TRBJ2-7, with TRBD1 identical over 11 bases. V gave up 5 bases and J gave up 4 bases; unmatched junction bases: 7. The CDR3 runs to 15 residues. The V gene's germline CDR1 is SEHNR and CDR2 FQNEAQ (reference sequence). This CDR3 reads CASSARTGGFYEQYF. Here the CDR3 DNA reads TGTGCCAGCAGCGCCCGGACAGGGGGCTTTTACGAGCAGTACTTC.

The CDR3 DNA follows: TGTGCCTGGGATTTCGGGACAACAAGCCACGGGGAGCTGTTTTTT. This encodes CAWDFGTTSHGELFF. The chain recombines TRBV30 with TRBJ2-2; a weak D match, TRBD1 (6 bases). Germline V lookup: CDR1 GTSNPN, CDR2 SVGIG (reference sequence). This CDR3 contains 15 residues. V lost 5 bases, J lost 7 bases, and 20 bases lay in between.

A remark on this clone: An end of the junction does not agree with germline; a read error may underlie this. The V gene is TRBV4-3, the J gene TRBJ1-5, with D possibly TRBD1 on 5 matching bases. Per the germline V gene, CDR1 is LGHNA and CDR2 is YSLEER. This CDR3 has 13 amino acids. The CDR3 here is CAGSQGQNQPQHF. CDR3 bases: TGCGCCGGCAGCCAAGGACAAAATCAGCCCCAGCATTTT.

The rearrangement links TRBV5-1 to TRBJ1-2, with TRBD1 identical over 9 bases. The CDR3 consists of 16 residues. With V trimmed by 4 bases and J by 7 bases, 14 bases remained unmatched. Looked up from germline, CDR1 is SGHRS and CDR2 is YFSETQ. The CDR3 DNA reads as TGCGCCAGCAGCAAGTCGGGTGGACAGGGGTTTGGTGGCTACACCTTC. Translated, it gives CASSKSGGQGFGGYTF.

The chain uses TRBV18 and TRBJ2-7; 9 nucleotides line up with TRBD1. The V and J ends lost 3 bases and 5 bases, in that order; junction bases with no gene match: 8. The CDR3 totals 15 residues. Germline values: CDR1 KGHSH, CDR2 LQKENI. This CDR3 is CASSPKDRGYNEQYF. CDR3 in DNA: TGTGCCAGCTCACCCAAGGACAGGGGCTACAACGAGCAGTACTTC.

This chain joins TRBV4-3 and TRBJ1-4; D uncertain. V lost 1 base and J 0 bases, leaving 6 bases between the germline ends. The CDR3 runs to 15 residues. CDR1 and CDR2 (germline): LGHNA, YSLEER. As DNA, the CDR3 is TGCGCCAGCAGCCAAGTGCTAGCAACTAATGAAAAACTGTTTTTT. Translating gives CASSQVLATNEKLFF.

The genes are TRBV4-2 and TRBJ2-5; 9 bases are shared with TRBD1. With 2 bases clipped from V and 3 bases from J, the junction kept 7 bases outside the gene matches. Germline CDR1 and CDR2: LGHNA and YNFKEQ. CDR3 size: 16 residues. The chain's CDR3 is CASSQRLQGAEETQYF. The CDR3 bases are TGTGCCAGCAGCCAACGCTTACAGGGGGCAGAAGAGACCCAGTACTTC.